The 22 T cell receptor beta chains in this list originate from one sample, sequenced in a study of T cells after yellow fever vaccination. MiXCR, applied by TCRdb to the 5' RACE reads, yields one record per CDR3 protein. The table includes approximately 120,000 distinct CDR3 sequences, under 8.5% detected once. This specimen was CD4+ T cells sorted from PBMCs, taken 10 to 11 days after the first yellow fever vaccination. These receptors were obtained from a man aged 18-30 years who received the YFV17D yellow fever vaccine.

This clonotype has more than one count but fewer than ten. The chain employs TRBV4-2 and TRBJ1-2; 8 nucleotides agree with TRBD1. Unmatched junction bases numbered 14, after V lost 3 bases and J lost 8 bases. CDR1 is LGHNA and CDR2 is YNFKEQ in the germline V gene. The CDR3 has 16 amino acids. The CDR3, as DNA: TGTGCCAGCAGCCAGTGGGGACAGGCACAAAAAGGGGGCTACACCTTC. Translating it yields CASSQWGQAQKGGYTF.

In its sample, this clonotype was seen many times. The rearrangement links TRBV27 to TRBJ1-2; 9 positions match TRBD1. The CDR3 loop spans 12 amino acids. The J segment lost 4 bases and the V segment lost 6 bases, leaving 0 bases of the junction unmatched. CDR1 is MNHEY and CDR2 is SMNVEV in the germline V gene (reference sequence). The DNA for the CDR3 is TGTGCCAGCAGGACAGGGGGCTATGGCTACACCTTC. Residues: CASRTGGYGYTF.

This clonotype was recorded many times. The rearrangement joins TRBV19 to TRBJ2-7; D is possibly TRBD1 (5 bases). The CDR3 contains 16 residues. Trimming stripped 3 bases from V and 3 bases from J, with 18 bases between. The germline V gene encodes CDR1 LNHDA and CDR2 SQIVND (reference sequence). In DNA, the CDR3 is TGTGCCAGTAGTATTATACCCGGGCAGGGTAGCTACGAGCAGTACTTC. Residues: CASSIIPGQGSYEQYF.

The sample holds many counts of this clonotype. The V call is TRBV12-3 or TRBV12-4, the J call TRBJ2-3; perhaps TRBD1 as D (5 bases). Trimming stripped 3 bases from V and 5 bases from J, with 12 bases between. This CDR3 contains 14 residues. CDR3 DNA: TGTGCCAGCAGTTTGGGGCCAGTATTAGATACGCAGTATTTT. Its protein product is CASSLGPVLDTQYF.

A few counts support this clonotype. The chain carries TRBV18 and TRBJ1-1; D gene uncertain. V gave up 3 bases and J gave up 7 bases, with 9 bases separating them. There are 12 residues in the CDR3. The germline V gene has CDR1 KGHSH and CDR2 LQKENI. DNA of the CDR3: TGTGCCAGCTCACCCATCGGGGATGAAGCTTTCTTT. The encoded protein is CASSPIGDEAFF.

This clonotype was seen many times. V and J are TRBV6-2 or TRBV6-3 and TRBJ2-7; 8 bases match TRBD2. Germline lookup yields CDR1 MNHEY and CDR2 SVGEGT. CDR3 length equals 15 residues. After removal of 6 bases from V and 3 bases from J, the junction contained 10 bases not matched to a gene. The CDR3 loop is CASSPLSGGVYEQYV. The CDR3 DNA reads TGTGCCAGCAGCCCCCTAAGCGGGGGTGTCTACGAGCAGTACGTC.

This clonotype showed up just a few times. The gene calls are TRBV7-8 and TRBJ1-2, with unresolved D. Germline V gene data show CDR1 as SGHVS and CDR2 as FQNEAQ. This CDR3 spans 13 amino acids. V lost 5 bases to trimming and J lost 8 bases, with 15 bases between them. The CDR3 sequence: CASSPDGKWGYTF. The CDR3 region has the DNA TGTGCCAGCAGCCCGGACGGAAAGTGGGGCTACACCTTC. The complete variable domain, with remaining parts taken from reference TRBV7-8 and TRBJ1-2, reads GAGVSQSPRYKVAKRGQDVALRCDPISGHVSLFWYQQALGQGPEFLTYFQNEAQLDKSGLPSDRFFAERPEGSVSTLKIQRTQQEDSAVYLCASSPDGKWGYTFGSGTRLTVV.

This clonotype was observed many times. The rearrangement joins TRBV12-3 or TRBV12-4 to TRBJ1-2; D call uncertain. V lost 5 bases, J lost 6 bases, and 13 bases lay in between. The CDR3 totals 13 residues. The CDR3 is CASSQALGNGYTF. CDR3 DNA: TGTGCCAGCAGTCAAGCTTTAGGGAATGGCTACACCTTC.

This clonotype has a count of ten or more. In nucleotides, the CDR3 is TGCGCCAGCAGCGGTACAGGTTTTATATTTTTCGAGACCCAGTACTTC. Translated: CASSGTGFIFFETQYF. This chain links TRBV5-1 with TRBJ2-5; D might be TRBD1 (5 bases). V was cut by 4 bases and J by 5 bases, with 21 bases left in between. The CDR3 extends over 16 amino acids. Germline V CDR1 and CDR2: SGHRS, YFSETQ.

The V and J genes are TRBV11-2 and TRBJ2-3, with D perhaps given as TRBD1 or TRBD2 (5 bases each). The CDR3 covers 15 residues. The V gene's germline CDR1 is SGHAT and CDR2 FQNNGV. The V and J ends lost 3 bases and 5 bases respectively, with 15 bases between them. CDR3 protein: CASSFTGTLEDTQYF. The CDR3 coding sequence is TGTGCCAGCAGCTTTACCGGGACGCTAGAAGATACGCAGTATTTT.

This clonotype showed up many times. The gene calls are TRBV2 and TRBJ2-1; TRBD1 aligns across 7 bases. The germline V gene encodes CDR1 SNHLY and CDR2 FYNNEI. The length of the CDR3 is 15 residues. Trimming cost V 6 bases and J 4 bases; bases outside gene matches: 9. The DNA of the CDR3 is TGTGCCAGCAGAGTGACAGGGAAACTTTACAATGAGCAGTTCTTC. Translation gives CASRVTGKLYNEQFF. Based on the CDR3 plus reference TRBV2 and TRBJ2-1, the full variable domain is EPEVTQTPSHQVTQMGQEVILRCVPISNHLYFYWYRQILGQKVEFLVSFYNNEISEKSEIFDDQFSVERPDGSNFTLKIRSTKLEDSAMYFCASRVTGKLYNEQFFGPGTRLTVL.

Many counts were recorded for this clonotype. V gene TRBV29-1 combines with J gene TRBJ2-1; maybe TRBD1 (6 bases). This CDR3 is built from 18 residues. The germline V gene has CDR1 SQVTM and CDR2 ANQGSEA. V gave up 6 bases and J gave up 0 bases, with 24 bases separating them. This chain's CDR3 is CSVPNGRGLPSSYNEQFF. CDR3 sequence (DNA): TGCAGCGTGCCTAACGGCAGGGGTCTTCCGAGCTCCTACAATGAGCAGTTCTTC.

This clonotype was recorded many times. CDR3 amino acids: CASSFRGGGYTF. CDR3 DNA: TGTGCCAGCAGTTTTCGGGGAGGTGGCTACACCTTC. The chain links TRBV28 to TRBJ1-2; D is ambiguous. Germline CDR1 is MDHEN and CDR2 is SYDVKM. V was shortened by 3 bases and J by 7 bases, with 9 bases between the two germline ends. The CDR3 is 12 residues long.

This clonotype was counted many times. CDR3 bases: TGTGCCAGCGGCCTCAACACTGAAGCTTTCTTT. Its protein product is CASGLNTEAFF. The chain joins TRBV12-3 or TRBV12-4 to TRBJ1-1; no reliable D call. The CDR3 is 11 residues long. The germline V and J ends were trimmed by 8 bases and 2 bases, with 6 bases remaining between them.

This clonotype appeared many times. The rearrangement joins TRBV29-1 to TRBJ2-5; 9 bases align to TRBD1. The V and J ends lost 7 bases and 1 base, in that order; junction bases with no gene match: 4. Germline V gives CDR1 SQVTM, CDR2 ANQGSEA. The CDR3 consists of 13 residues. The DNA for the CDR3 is TGCAGCGGGGGACAGGGTGCCCAAGAGACCCAGTACTTC. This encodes CSGGQGAQETQYF. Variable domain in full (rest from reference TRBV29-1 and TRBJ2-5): SAVISQKPSRDICQRGTSLTIQCQVDSQVTMMFWYRQQPGQSLTLIATANQGSEATYESGFVIDKFPISRPNLTFSTLTVSNMSPEDSSIYLCSGGQGAQETQYFGPGTRLLVL.

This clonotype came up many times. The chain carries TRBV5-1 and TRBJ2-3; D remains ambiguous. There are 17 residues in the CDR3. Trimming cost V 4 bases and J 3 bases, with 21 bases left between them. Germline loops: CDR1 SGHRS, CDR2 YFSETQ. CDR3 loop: CASSPLGRVDVTDTQYF. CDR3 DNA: TGCGCCAGCAGCCCCCTAGGGCGAGTCGACGTTACAGATACGCAGTATTTT.

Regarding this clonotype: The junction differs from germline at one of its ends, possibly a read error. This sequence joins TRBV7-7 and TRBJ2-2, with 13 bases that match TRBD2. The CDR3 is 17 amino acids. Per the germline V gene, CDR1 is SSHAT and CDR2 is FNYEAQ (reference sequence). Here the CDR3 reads CASSQGLAGSNTGELFF. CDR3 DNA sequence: TGTGCTAGCAGTCAGGGACTAGCGGGGTCGAACACCGGGGAGCTGTTTTTT.

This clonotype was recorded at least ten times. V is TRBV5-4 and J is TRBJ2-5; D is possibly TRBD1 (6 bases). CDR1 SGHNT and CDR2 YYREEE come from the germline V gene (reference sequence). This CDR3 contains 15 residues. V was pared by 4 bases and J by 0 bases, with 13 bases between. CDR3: CASSPLGQNQETQYF. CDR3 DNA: TGTGCCAGCAGCCCCCTTGGACAGAACCAAGAGACCCAGTACTTC.

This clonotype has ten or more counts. This CDR3 is CASSSQPTDTQYF. DNA for the CDR3: TGTGCCAGCAGTTCTCAACCCACAGATACGCAGTATTTT. This sequence joins TRBV7-2 and TRBJ2-3; the D is unclear. V was clipped by 6 bases and J by 2 bases, with 9 bases between them. The V gene's germline CDR1 is SGHTA and CDR2 FQGNSA. The CDR3 is 13 residues long. The variable domain in full, with the rest retrieved from reference TRBV7-2 and TRBJ2-3, is GAGVSQSPSNKVTEKGKDVELRCDPISGHTALYWYRQSLGQGLEFLIYFQGNSAPDKSGLPSDRFSAERTGGSVSTLTIQRTQQEDSAVYLCASSSQPTDTQYFGPGTRLTVL.

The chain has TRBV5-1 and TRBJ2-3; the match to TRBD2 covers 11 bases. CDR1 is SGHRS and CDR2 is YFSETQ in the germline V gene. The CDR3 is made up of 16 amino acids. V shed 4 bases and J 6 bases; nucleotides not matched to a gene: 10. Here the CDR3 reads CASSNLAGGNTDTQYF. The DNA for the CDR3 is TGCGCCAGCAGCAATCTAGCGGGGGGAAACACCGATACGCAGTATTTT.

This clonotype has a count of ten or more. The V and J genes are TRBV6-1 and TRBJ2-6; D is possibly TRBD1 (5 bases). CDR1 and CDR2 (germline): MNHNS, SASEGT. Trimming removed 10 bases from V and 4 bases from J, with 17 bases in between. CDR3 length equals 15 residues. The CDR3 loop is CAIGQGYTGANVLTF. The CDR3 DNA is TGTGCCATTGGCCAGGGATATACCGGGGCCAACGTCCTGACTTTC.

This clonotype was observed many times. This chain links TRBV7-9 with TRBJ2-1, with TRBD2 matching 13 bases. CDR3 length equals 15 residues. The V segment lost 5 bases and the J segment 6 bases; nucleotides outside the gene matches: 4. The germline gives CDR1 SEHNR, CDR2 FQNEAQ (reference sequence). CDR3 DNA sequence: TGTGCCAGCAGCCCTACTAGCGGGGGGGCCAATGAGCAGTTCTTC. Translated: CASSPTSGGANEQFF.